The 21 T cell receptor beta chains in this list originate from one sample, sequenced in a study of blood T cell repertoires in COVID-19. The table came from immunoSEQ multiplex PCR; TCRdb's copy has only in-frame clones and leaves some out. The sample consists of approximately 250,000 clones, 88% of them appearing once. The material sequenced was PBMCs or T cells enriched from blood (not recorded which). These receptors all come from a woman aged 35 to 49 who had been exposed to COVID-19.

This clone was observed once. The chain combines TRBV5-4 with TRBJ2-2; 8 bases fit TRBD2. Germline V lookup: CDR1 SGHNT, CDR2 YYREEE (reference sequence). V shed 4 bases and J 6 bases; nucleotides not matched to a gene: 5. The CDR3 totals 14 residues. CDR3 nucleotides: TGTGCCAGCAGCCTTCGGGGGGGGGCCGGGGAGCTGTTTTTT. Translated, it gives CASSLRGGAGELFF.

The chain recombines TRBV7-8 with TRBJ2-2; maybe TRBD1 (6 bases). The V gene's germline CDR1 is SGHVS and CDR2 FQNEAQ. The CDR3 spans 14 residues. Trimming removed 7 bases from V and 2 bases from J, with 11 bases in between. The CDR3 DNA sequence: TGTGCCAGCACCGGACAGTATAACACCGGGGAGCTGTTTTTT. Its protein product is CASTGQYNTGELFF.

V is TRBV5-6 and J is TRBJ2-7, with a tentative D call TRBD1 (6 bases). From germline, CDR1 is SGHDT and CDR2 YYEEEE. Trimming removed 2 bases at V and 5 bases at J, with 11 bases between. The CDR3 consists of 13 residues. CDR3 in DNA: TGTGCCAGCAGCTTAGGACAGAAAAACGAGCAGTACTTC. This translates into CASSLGQKNEQYF.

The chain combines TRBV4-1 with TRBJ2-3, with TRBD1 matching over 7 bases. V dropped 4 bases and J dropped 0; count of bases not matched to a gene: 4. The CDR3 extends over 15 amino acids. Germline V lookup: CDR1 MGHRA, CDR2 YSYEKL. CDR3 loop: CASSPWTGSTDTQYF. In nucleotides, the CDR3 is TGCGCCAGCAGCCCATGGACAGGTAGCACAGATACGCAGTATTTT.

The chain joins TRBV19 to TRBJ1-2; no definite D call. V gave up 6 bases and J gave up 2 bases, with 10 bases separating them. In germline, CDR1 is LNHDA, CDR2 SQIVND (reference sequence). This CDR3 contains 13 residues. The CDR3 sequence: CASRTTENYGYTF. The CDR3 nucleotides read TGTGCCAGTAGAACCACAGAGAACTATGGCTACACCTTC.

This clone was observed once. This chain links TRBV11-3 with TRBJ2-3; 9 nucleotides match TRBD2. Germline trimming cut 5 bases from V and 1 base from J; bases unmatched to any gene: 4. This CDR3 has 15 residues. Germline V lookup: CDR1 SGHNT, CDR2 YENEEA. The CDR3 sequence: CASSKGLAGTDTQYF. The CDR3 DNA reads as TGTGCCAGCAGCAAGGGACTAGCAGGCACAGATACGCAGTATTTT.

This chain uses TRBV7-8 with TRBJ1-5; 9 bases agree with TRBD1. V was pared by 6 bases and J by 5 bases, with 5 bases of the junction left unmatched. The CDR3 covers 14 residues. CDR1 and CDR2 from the germline V gene are SGHVS and FQNEAQ. CDR3 residues: CASRTTGGDQPQHF. The CDR3 DNA reads as TGTGCCAGCAGGACTACAGGGGGCGATCAGCCCCAGCATTTT.

J is TRBJ2-3 and V is TRBV3-1 (or the pseudogene TRBV3-2); TRBD2 matches 8 bases. With V trimmed by 2 bases and J by 4 bases, 8 bases remained unmatched. This CDR3 is built from 16 residues. Germline CDR1 reads LGHDT; CDR2 reads YNNKEL (reference sequence). This CDR3 reads CASSQRRGAEADTQYF. DNA for the CDR3: TGTGCCAGCAGCCAAAGGCGGGGGGCCGAGGCAGATACGCAGTATTTT.

In DNA form, the CDR3 reads TGTGCCAGCAGCTTAAGCCCCTCCTACGAGCAGTACTTC. Amino acid sequence: CASSLSPSYEQYF. The chain carries TRBV7-9 and TRBJ2-7; D gene ambiguous. Germline V CDR1 and CDR2: SEHNR, FQNEAQ (reference sequence). This CDR3 contains 13 residues. Trimming took 2 bases from V and 0 from J, leaving 5 bases between them.

This chain links TRBV5-1 with TRBJ1-4; TRBD1 matches 7 bases. V gave up 4 bases and J gave up 1 base; unmatched junction bases: 1. Per the germline V gene, CDR1 is SGHRS and CDR2 is YFSETQ. The CDR3 spans 14 residues. CDR3 amino acids: CASSGTETNEKLFF. The CDR3 DNA is TGCGCCAGCAGCGGGACAGAAACTAATGAAAAACTGTTTTTT.

This clone was recorded once. The rearrangement uses TRBV9 and TRBJ2-1, with 11 bases fitting TRBD2. The CDR3 is made up of 16 amino acids. Trimming at V came to 4 bases and at J to 9 bases, leaving 12 bases not matched to a gene. The germline V gene encodes CDR1 SGDLS and CDR2 YYNGEE. The CDR3, as DNA: TGTGCCAGCAGCACCTTAGCGGGGGGGCCCCTTGTTGAGCAGTTCTTC. This sequence encodes CASSTLAGGPLVEQFF.

The chain has TRBV6-4 and TRBJ2-7; D call uncertain. V lost 6 bases and J lost 3, with 12 bases in between. CDR1 and CDR2 from the germline V gene are MRHNA and SNTAGT. The CDR3 is made up of 13 amino acids. The DNA of the CDR3 is TGTGCCAGCAGCCGAACCACTTACTACGAGCAGTACGTC. Residues: CASSRTTYYEQYV.

The genes are TRBV6-2 or TRBV6-3 and TRBJ1-5; TRBD1 aligns across 9 bases. This CDR3 spans 14 amino acids. Trimming removed 5 bases from V and 3 bases from J; junction bases left unmatched: 2. Looked up from germline, CDR1 is MNHEY and CDR2 is SVGEGT. The CDR3 DNA reads TGTGCCAGCAGTCTACAGGGGGCCAATCAGCCCCAGCATTTT. Its protein is CASSLQGANQPQHF.

V usage is TRBV27 and J usage is TRBJ1-4; the D gene is possibly TRBD1 (6 bases). Trimming shortened V by 6 bases and J by 10 bases, and 21 bases separated the two germline ends. Per the germline V gene, CDR1 is MNHEY and CDR2 is SMNVEV (reference sequence). This CDR3 has 15 amino acids. Here the CDR3 DNA reads TGTGCCAGCAGGCCCGCCCGGGGGGCGATCGTAAAACTGTTTTTT. Translating gives CASRPARGAIVKLFF.

The V and J genes are TRBV11-2 and TRBJ2-5; tentatively, D is TRBD2 (6 bases). The germline V and J ends were trimmed by 4 bases and 5 bases, with 17 bases remaining between them. The CDR3 sequence is 15 residues long. Per the germline V gene, CDR1 is SGHAT and CDR2 is FQNNGV. The CDR3 sequence is CASSSLAGWAETQYF. As DNA, the CDR3 is TGTGCCAGCAGCTCCCTGGCGGGATGGGCGGAGACCCAGTACTTC.

The V and J genes are TRBV9 and TRBJ1-2; TRBD1 matches 7 bases. V gave up 4 bases and J gave up 4 bases; unmatched junction bases: 7. The CDR3 is made up of 14 amino acids. Germline V lookup: CDR1 SGDLS, CDR2 YYNGEE. In nucleotides, the CDR3 is TGTGCCAGCAGCCCCCGACAGGGACCCTATGGCTACACCTTC. Translated: CASSPRQGPYGYTF. The full variable domain, rest sourced from reference TRBV9 and TRBJ1-2, is DSGVTQTPKHLITATGQRVTLRCSPRSGDLSVYWYQQSLDQGLQFLIQYYNGEERAKGNILERFSAQQFPDLHSELNLSSLELGDSALYFCASSPRQGPYGYTFGSGTRLTVV.

V usage is TRBV9 and J usage is TRBJ1-4; no clear D. Trimming shortened V by 0 bases and J by 0 bases, and 6 bases separated the two germline ends. Germline CDR1 is SGDLS and CDR2 is YYNGEE. This CDR3 is 15 amino acids long. The CDR3 protein is CASSVGGATNEKLFF. DNA for the CDR3: TGTGCCAGCAGCGTAGGGGGAGCAACTAATGAAAAACTGTTTTTT.

On this clone: One junction end does not reproduce the germline sequence, and a read error may be involved. This chain joins TRBV2 and TRBJ2-5; 15 bases agree with TRBD2. Germline V lookup: CDR1 SNHLY, CDR2 FYNNEI. This CDR3 spans 13 amino acids. The CDR3 DNA reads TGTGCCAGCAGTGACGGACTAGCGGGAGGGAAGGACTTC. As protein: CASSDGLAGGKDF.

Points on this clone: The junction departs from germline at one end; a sequencing error may be responsible. The chain has TRBV5-1 and TRBJ1-4; 8 positions agree with TRBD1. The CDR3 is 16 residues long. Germline loops: CDR1 SGHRS, CDR2 YFSETQ. Written as DNA, the CDR3 is TGTGCCAGCAGCCTGGGGGAGGGGACAGGACATGAAAAACTGTTTTTT. Protein product: CASSLGEGTGHEKLFF.

V and J are TRBV28 and TRBJ1-5, with D unclear. The germline CDR1 and CDR2 sequences are MDHEN and SYDVKM. CDR3 length: 14 residues. Trimming stripped 5 bases from V and 2 bases from J, with 10 bases between. In DNA, the CDR3 is TGTGCCAGCAGTGGCGGAGGGCGCAATCAGCCCCAGCATTTT. Translated: CASSGGGRNQPQHF.

The chain carries TRBV6-5 and TRBJ1-1; TRBD1 matches 7 bases. The V gene's germline CDR1 is MNHEY and CDR2 SVGAGI. The CDR3 covers 14 residues. The CDR3 region has the DNA TGTACCTCACTTACAGGGGCCCTGAACACTGAAGCTTTCTTT. Its protein product is CTSLTGALNTEAFF.